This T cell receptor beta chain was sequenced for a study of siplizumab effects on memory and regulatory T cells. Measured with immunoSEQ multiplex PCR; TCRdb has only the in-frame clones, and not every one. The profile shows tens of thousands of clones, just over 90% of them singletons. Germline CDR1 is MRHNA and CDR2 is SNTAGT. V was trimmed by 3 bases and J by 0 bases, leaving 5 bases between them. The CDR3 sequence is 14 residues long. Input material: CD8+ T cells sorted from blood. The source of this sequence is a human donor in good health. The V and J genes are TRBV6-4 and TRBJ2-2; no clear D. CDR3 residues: CASSEWTNTGELFF. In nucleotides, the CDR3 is TGTGCCAGCAGTGAATGGACGAACACCGGGGAGCTGTTTTTT.